Reported below is one T cell receptor (beta chain). The data derive from a study of CD8+ T cells in alopecia areata. CDR1 is MDHEN and CDR2 is SYDVKM in the germline V gene. Trimming took 3 bases from V and 10 from J, leaving 12 bases between them. The length of the CDR3 is 12 residues. Extracted RNA was reverse transcribed into cDNA, the sequencing template. Some clones are missing from TCRdb's copy, which holds only in-frame ones; the method was immunoSEQ multiplex PCR. The table shows about 64,000 clones, with around 47% occurring only once. The clonotype originates from a human donor with alopecia areata. The material sequenced was NKG2D-low CD8+ T cells sorted from blood. The rearrangement links TRBV28 to TRBJ2-5, with D unclear. The CDR3 reads CASSFATRSQYF. The CDR3 nucleotides are TGTGCCAGCAGTTTCGCGACTCGAAGCCAGTACTTC.